The entry that follows covers one TCR beta chain sequence. The sample belongs to a study of T-cell reconstitution after alpha-beta-depleted transplantation in children. Unique molecular identifiers tagged the TCRbeta library. Via MiXCR, TCRdb re-called the PCR reads, giving one row per CDR3 protein. The profile covers some 830,000 distinct CDR3 sequences, with 15% to 20% appearing a single time and around 4.5% taken by the ten largest. Germline V gene data show CDR1 as SGHVS and CDR2 as FQNEAQ. This CDR3 region has 14 residues. Deletions cut 3 bases from V and 0 bases from J, with 8 bases between. This clonotype was sampled from a male patient under 18 who had a stem cell transplant for acute lymphoblastic leukemia, so the T cells may come from the graft donor. The genes are TRBV7-8 and TRBJ1-1; no reliable D call. The sample was PBMCs, mostly from graft donor cells, taken 360 days after TCRalphabeta/CD19-depleted stem cell transplant. The CDR3 DNA sequence: TGTGCCAGCAGCTTTCGACACCTGAACACTGAAGCTTTCTTT. Translating gives CASSFRHLNTEAFF.